This T cell receptor beta chain originates from a study of shared clonotypes between healthy human individuals. Repertoires were generated with immunoSEQ multiplex PCR, while TCRdb's copy carries only in-frame clones and drops some. This table holds 500,000 to 700,000 clones, about 95% found once. Positively selected for CCR7, the CD45RO-negative cells used as naive CD8 cells excluded terminally differentiated effector memory CD45RA+ cells. This CDR3 comprises 14 residues. Germline V gene sequence: CDR1 WNHNN, CDR2 SYGVQD (reference sequence). V lost 2 bases, J lost 2 bases, and 3 bases stayed unmatched.

The source material was naive CD8+ T cells sorted from blood. This clonotype originated in a woman aged 30 to 39 in good health. V and J are TRBV10-1 and TRBJ2-7, with 7 bases lining up with TRBD1. CDR3 in DNA: TGCGCCAGCAGTGAGGACAGGGACCCCTACGAGCAGTACTTC. Translated: CASSEDRDPYEQYF.